This T cell receptor beta chain was sequenced for a study of T-cell reconstitution after alpha-beta-depleted transplantation in children listed by TCRdb under 2016. Describing the broader study: Using TCR repertoire profiling, the study quantitatively followed how T-cell immune reconstitution unfolded in children after TCRalphabeta/CD19-depleted allogeneic hematopoietic cell transplantation. Paper-wide results and their limitations: Apparently early alphabetaT-cell count recovery about two months after transplant reportedly relied on only several hundred rapidly expanded clones derived from non-depleted graft cells. In some patients, high TCRbeta diversity at day 60 was attributed to recipient T cells and intrathymic progenitors that had survived conditioning. Over subsequent months, a decline in hyperexpanded clone frequencies was noted, and after one year, T-cell counts and TCRbeta diversity were mostly ascribed to newly produced T cells.

Trimming costs V 2 bases and J 2 bases, and their ends lie 9 bases apart. The CDR3 sequence holds 14 residues, the cysteine and phenylalanine included. Left in the record is the CDR3 DNA by itself, 42 bases read in frame from the first base. CDR1 MNHEY and CDR2 SVGEGT are derived from the germline V gene. Per the publication, the treatment or condition label means: allogeneic hematopoietic cell transplantation with graft depleted of TCRalphabeta T cells and CD19 B cells. TCRalphabeta/CD19-depleted allogeneic hematopoietic cell grafts were given to the transplant recipients, all of whom were children. Library construction relied on PCR. Sequencing was performed on an Illumina HiSeq 2500. To normalize quantification of the TCRbeta repertoire, the TCR libraries were built with molecular barcoding that relied on unique molecular identifiers. The raw public reads went through TCRdb reprocessing: fastp at Q25, MiXCR clone calling, in-frame beta chains kept. One record per CDR3 amino acid sequence lists the most common genes and DNA. Across this sample there are 250,000 or so distinct CDR3 sequences, with roughly a quarter seen only once. The top ten constitute 4.8% of the sample.

A word on this clonotype: The antigen it recognizes is unknown. The input lacks base qualities; no much larger clone sits a single base away.

Here the sequenced sample was PBMCs, mostly from graft donor cells, taken 360 days after TCRalphabeta/CD19-depleted stem cell transplant. The sequence derives from a female patient aged 2-9 years who had a stem cell transplant for congenital amegakaryocytic thrombocytopenia, so the T cells may come from the graft donor. The rearranged segments are TRBV6-2 or TRBV6-3 and TRBJ1-1; TRBD1 is perhaps the D gene, given 6 matching bases. The DNA sequence is as follows: TGTGCCAGCAGTTACGACGGGGGCAACACTGAAGCTTTCTTT. This is translated as CASSYDGGNTEAFF.